This is a list of T cell receptor beta chains from one sample in a study of T cell responses to AZD1222 COVID-19 vaccine. TCRdb keeps only in-frame clones here, not all; method: immunoSEQ multiplex PCR. The sample contains approximately 210,000 clones, more than 85% of which appear only once. The sample here was peripheral blood, taken 28 days after the second AZD1222 dose. Receptor source: an adult who received the AZD1222 COVID-19 vaccine. Each CDR3 is given with its conserved first and last residue. A D gene is named only where the DNA matches it firmly. For some rows the clone size is stated as once, few or many, or as a class when expanded; others skip it.

D gene | J gene | V gene | clone size | CDR3 protein | CDR3 DNA
NA | TRBJ2-4 | TRBV21-1 | NA | CASSKGQGRKNIQYF | TGTGCCAGCAGCAAGGGACAGGGGCGCAAAAACATTCAGTACTTC
NA | TRBJ1-6 | TRBV4-1 | NA | CASSQDSGSNSPLHF | TGCGCCAGCAGCCAAGATTCCGGTTCGAATTCACCCCTCCACTTT
NA | TRBJ2-7 | TRBV6-6 | few | CASSSGLTSSYEQYF | TGTGCCAGCAGTTCGGGACTCACGAGCTCCTACGAGCAGTACTTC
NA | TRBJ1-1 | TRBV7-2 | NA | CASSPENTEAFF | TGTGCCAGCAGCCCTGAGAACACTGAAGCTTTCTTT
TRBD2 | TRBJ2-1 | TRBV18 | NA | CASSPQSQASGNEQFF | TGTGCCAGCTCACCCCAGAGTCAGGCTAGCGGGAATGAGCAGTTCTTC
NA | TRBJ2-7 | TRBV10-1 | NA | CASTLGSASPYEQYF | TGCGCCAGCACCCTCGGAAGCGCTTCTCCCTACGAGCAGTACTTC
TRBD1 | TRBJ1-5 | TRBV6-2/TRBV6-3 | once | CASSKRQGWDQPQHF | TGTGCCAGCAGCAAGAGACAGGGCTGGGATCAGCCCCAGCATTTT
TRBD2 | TRBJ2-2 | TRBV5-4 | NA | CASSLTSHTGELFF | TGTGCCAGCAGTTTGACTAGCCACACCGGGGAGCTGTTTTTT
NA | TRBJ2-1 | TRBV2 | NA | CASSDKTMHNEQFF | TGTGCCAGCAGTGATAAAACAATGCACAATGAGCAGTTCTTC
TRBD1 | TRBJ1-1 | TRBV4-3 | once | CASSHSGQQNTEAFF | TGCGCCAGCAGCCATTCGGGACAGCAGAACACTGAAGCTTTCTTT
NA | TRBJ2-3 | TRBV6-7 | NA | CASSYSPYGSSTDTQYF | TGTGCCAGCAGTTACTCCCCTTATGGTTCTAGCACAGATACGCAGTATTTT
NA | TRBJ2-2 | TRBV6-2/TRBV6-3 | NA | CASSRLSNTGELFF | TGTGCCAGCAGTCGACTATCTAACACCGGGGAGCTGTTTTTT
TRBD2 | TRBJ2-3 | TRBV30 | NA | CAWSVRSGTLLGTDTQYF | TGTGCCTGGAGTGTACGGAGCGGGACCTTACTTGGCACAGATACGCAGTATTTT
NA | TRBJ1-2 | TRBV12-3/TRBV12-4 | NA | CASSQVEGYTF | TGTGCCAGCAGCCAAGTTGAAGGCTACACCTTC
NA | TRBJ1-1 | TRBV28 | NA | CASSSQERMNTEAFF | TGTGCCAGCAGTTCCCAGGAGCGGATGAACACTGAAGCTTTCTTT